Below, one T cell receptor beta chain is given with its context. What it recognizes is unknown. The protocol was immunoSEQ multiplex PCR, while the TCRdb copy is restricted to in-frame clones and leaves out a portion. This table has fewer than 35,000 clones, over 80% appearing once. The length of the CDR3 is 14 residues. V lost 1 base and J 1 base, leaving 7 bases between the germline ends. Germline V gene data show CDR1 as SGHTA and CDR2 as FQGNSA. This record comes from a study of T cells in localized non-small cell lung cancer. Notes on the study in general: As only one tumor region underwent sequencing, heterogeneity remains possible.

This material consisted of PBMCs, taken before any cancer treatment. This clonotype was sampled from a man between 40 and 70 years old with stage II lung adenocarcinoma. The rearrangement joins TRBV7-2 to TRBJ1-1; the D gene is possibly TRBD1 (5 bases). The CDR3 reads CASSLGRANTEAFF. The CDR3 DNA sequence: TGTGCCAGCAGCTTAGGCAGGGCGAACACTGAAGCTTTCTTT.